This T cell receptor (beta chain) was retrieved from a study of control samples from healthy donors and cancer patients. Sequencing used immunoSEQ multiplex PCR; TCRdb keeps in-frame clones, though not all of them. The sample gives 40,000 to 60,000 clones, around 85% of which show up once; 2.8% is in the top ten. Sequenced input: PBMCs. This TCR came from a woman aged 50 to 60 with lung cancer.

This chain's CDR3 is CASSSPEGVGYTF. CDR3 sequence (DNA): TGTGCCAGCAGTTCCCCGGAGGGGGTTGGCTACACCTTC. V and J are TRBV27 and TRBJ1-2; D possibly corresponds to TRBD1 (6 bases). The CDR3 runs to 13 residues. Trimming cost V 4 bases and J 7 bases, with 13 bases left between them. Germline V CDR1 and CDR2: MNHEY, SMNVEV (reference sequence).